The rows below give T cell receptor beta chains drawn from one sample of a study of T cell responses to AZD1222 COVID-19 vaccine. Measured with immunoSEQ multiplex PCR; TCRdb has only the in-frame clones, and not every one. The data show about 180,000 clones, 75% to 90% seen once. The input for sequencing was peripheral blood, taken 28 days after the second dose of the MenACWY control vaccine. The receptors were sampled from an adult who received the MenACWY meningococcal vaccine as a control. CDR3s include the opening cysteine and the closing phenylalanine or tryptophan. D genes are given only for firm matches. Clone size is given for some rows only: seen once, a few or many times, or a class if the clone is expanded.

D gene	clone size	V gene	J gene	CDR3 DNA	CDR3 protein
-	once	TRBV18	TRBJ1-5	TGTGCCAGCTCACCAAACAGGGTCGATCAGCCCCAGCATTTT	CASSPNRVDQPQHF
-	-	TRBV5-1	TRBJ1-1	TGCGCCAGCAGCTTTGAGGGCGGGACTGAAGCTTTCTTT	CASSFEGGTEAFF
-	-	TRBV19	TRBJ2-7	TGTGCCAGTAGTATGGGGAGCTACGAGCAGTACTTC	CASSMGSYEQYF
-	-	TRBV30	TRBJ2-7	TGTGCCTGGAGTAGGTCTCTATCCTACGAGCAGTACTTC	CAWSRSLSYEQYF
TRBD1	-	TRBV28	TRBJ1-1	TGTGCCAGTTTACAGGGGAGGCGCACTGAAGCTTTCTTT	CASLQGRRTEAFF
-	once	TRBV27	TRBJ2-7	TGTGCCAGCAGTTTGGTCTGGGACATTAATACCTACGAGCAGTACTTC	CASSLVWDINTYEQYF
-	-	TRBV18	TRBJ1-1	TGTGCCAGCTCACCTGGCAGGGACACTGAAGCTTTCTTT	CASSPGRDTEAFF
TRBD1	-	TRBV18	TRBJ1-5	TGTGCCAGCTCACCGAGGGGGCCCGGGACAGGGGGCAATCAGCCCCAGCATTTT	CASSPRGPGTGGNQPQHF
TRBD2	once	TRBV7-3	TRBJ2-7	TGTGCCAGCAGCTTTAGCGGGAGGGCGAGACAGTACTTC	CASSFSGRARQYF
TRBD2	-	TRBV27	TRBJ2-1	TGTGCCAGCTTCAAGGCGGGAGACAATGAGCAGTTCTTC	CASFKAGDNEQFF
-	-	TRBV7-2	TRBJ1-1	TGTGCCAGCAGCCAGGGGACACCGAACACTGAAGCTTTCTTT	CASSQGTPNTEAFF
-	-	TRBV7-2	TRBJ2-1	TGTGCCAGCAGCTTGACATACCAGGAGGCCTACAATGAGCAGTTCTTC	CASSLTYQEAYNEQFF
-	-	TRBV7-8	TRBJ2-5	TGTGCCAGCAGCCCGAGGAGGCTTGCCCAAGAGACCCAGTACTTC	CASSPRRLAQETQYF
TRBD2	-	TRBV15	TRBJ2-3	TGTGCCACCAGCAGAGATGGACTAGCGGGAGCCACAGATACGCAGTATTTT	CATSRDGLAGATDTQYF
-	-	TRBV10-1	TRBJ1-5	TGCGCCAGCAGTGAAGGTCGCAATCAGCCCCAGCATTTT	CASSEGRNQPQHF
-	once	TRBV15	TRBJ1-2	TGTGCCACCAGCAGAGGTCCGGGGCAGACCGTCTATGGCTACACCTTC	CATSRGPGQTVYGYTF
-	-	TRBV27	TRBJ2-5	TGTGCCAGCAGTTTCTCGACCCCCATAGAGACCCAGTACTTC	CASSFSTPIETQYF
TRBD1	-	TRBV6-2/TRBV6-3	TRBJ1-2	TGTGCCAGCAGTTACCTCGACAGGGGGACTGGTGGCTACACCTTC	CASSYLDRGTGGYTF
TRBD1	-	TRBV29-1	TRBJ1-1	TGCAGCGTTGTAGGGACAGGACACACTGAAGCTTTCTTT	CSVVGTGHTEAFF
TRBD1	-	TRBV29-1	TRBJ1-3	TGCAGCGTTGAAGATTTCCAGGGGGCTGGAAACACCATATATTTT	CSVEDFQGAGNTIYF
TRBD1	-	TRBV27	TRBJ1-5	TGTGCCAGCAGTTCCGGACAGGGGGCGAAGGCGCCCCAGCATTTT	CASSSGQGAKAPQHF
-	-	TRBV10-1	TRBJ2-3	TGCGCCAGCAGTGAGCAATTAGATGCAGATACGCAGTATTTT	CASSEQLDADTQYF
-	-	TRBV12-3/TRBV12-4	TRBJ2-7	TGTGCCAGCAGTTGGGACCGCTCCTACGAGCAGTACTTC	CASSWDRSYEQYF
-	-	TRBV5-1	TRBJ1-3	TGCGCCAGCAGAACCCATACTGGACCTGGAAACACCATATATTTT	CASRTHTGPGNTIYF
-	-	TRBV9	TRBJ2-2	TGTGCCAGCACGCGACTGGCGATAAACACCGGGGAGCTGTTTTTT	CASTRLAINTGELFF
-	-	TRBV6-2/TRBV6-3	TRBJ1-3	TGTGCCAGCAGCCCTTTCTCCGAGCCGCTTGGAAACACCATATATTTT	CASSPFSEPLGNTIYF
-	-	TRBV25-1	TRBJ1-1	TGTGCCAGCAGTGAATCTGGCGGGGTTGGTAACCGCGGGGAGGCTTTCTTT	CASSESGGVGNRGEAFF
-	-	TRBV27	TRBJ1-5	TGTGCCAGCAGTTCCGACGGGGGGGGGAATCAGCCCCAGCATTTT	CASSSDGGGNQPQHF
TRBD1	-	TRBV30	TRBJ1-2	TGTGCCTCCCAACAGGGGCCAACCCTTGGCTACACCTTC	CASQQGPTLGYTF
-	-	TRBV7-8	TRBJ1-1	TGTGCCAGCAGCTTGGTTGAGAACACTGAAGCTTTCTTT	CASSLVENTEAFF
TRBD1	-	TRBV7-2	TRBJ1-1	TGTGCCAGCAGCTTCCGGACAGGAGAAGCTTTCTTT	CASSFRTGEAFF
-	-	TRBV18	TRBJ2-3	TGTGCCAGCTCACCTCCGCCGAGCACAGATACGCAGTATTTT	CASSPPPSTDTQYF
TRBD1	-	TRBV27	TRBJ1-2	TGTGCCAGTTCAAGACAGGGGCTAGGCGGCTACACCTTC	CASSRQGLGGYTF
-	-	TRBV7-3	TRBJ2-1	TGTGCCAGCAGCTTAGGAACTAGCAGGAGTGAGCAGTTCTTC	CASSLGTSRSEQFF
-	-	TRBV28	TRBJ1-1	TGTGCCAGCAGTCCTGCGATCCGACAGAGCACTGAAGCTTTCTTT	CASSPAIRQSTEAFF
-	once	TRBV7-2	TRBJ1-2	TGTGCCAGCAGCTTAGAACTGCGATCCTATGGCTACACCTTC	CASSLELRSYGYTF
-	-	TRBV20-1	TRBJ1-5	TGCAGTGCTGGTCCAGATAGGGCCCAGCATTTT	CSAGPDRAQHF
-	-	TRBV7-2	TRBJ1-5	TGTGCCAGCAGCTTAGGGACGGGGGCAGGTAGCAATCAGCCCCAGCATTTT	CASSLGTGAGSNQPQHF
-	-	TRBV4-2	TRBJ1-4	TGTGCCAGCAGCCCGAAGGACACAACTAATGAAAAACTGTTTTTT	CASSPKDTTNEKLFF
TRBD1	-	TRBV3-1/TRBV3-2	TRBJ1-4	TGTGCCAGCAGCCTCGGACAGGTCGGCGAAAAACTGTTTTTT	CASSLGQVGEKLFF
-	-	TRBV28	TRBJ1-5	TGTGCCAGCAGTCCCGGGACAACACTTAATCAGCCCCAGCATTTT	CASSPGTTLNQPQHF